The 5 T cell receptor beta chains listed next were all sequenced from one sample in a study of blood T cell repertoires in COVID-19. The data were produced by immunoSEQ multiplex PCR, yet TCRdb's version contains in-frame clones alone and is incomplete. The sample lists over 40,000 clones, around 86% occurring once. The sample consisted of peripheral blood. The receptors stem from a man at least 80 years old with acute or convalescent COVID-19.

The V gene is TRBV30, the J gene TRBJ2-1, with 8 bases matching TRBD2. This CDR3 contains 15 residues. V lost 3 bases and J lost 7; bases outside the gene matches: 11. The germline gives CDR1 GTSNPN, CDR2 SVGIG (reference sequence). This CDR3 reads CAWSPPGLVGNEQFF. Written as DNA, the CDR3 is TGTGCCTGGAGCCCACCGGGACTAGTGGGTAATGAGCAGTTCTTC.

The chain is built from TRBV5-1 and TRBJ1-6, with a tentative D call TRBD1 (5 bases). This CDR3 contains 13 residues. The V gene lost 4 bases and the J gene lost 7 bases, with 9 bases spanning the gap. Looked up from germline, CDR1 is SGHRS and CDR2 is YFSETQ. For the CDR3, the DNA is TGCGCCAGCAGCACCGGGGGGAATTCACCCCTCCACTTT. Its protein product is CASSTGGNSPLHF.

The chain recombines TRBV15 with TRBJ2-7; TRBD1 matches 11 bases. Trimming took 0 bases from V and 4 from J; bases not matched to a gene: 5. The CDR3 runs to 16 residues. Germline V gene lookup returns CDR1 LNHNV and CDR2 YYDKDF (reference sequence). CDR3 amino acids: CATSRDLGTGGYEQYF. Written as DNA, the CDR3 is TGTGCCACCAGCAGAGATCTCGGGACAGGGGGTTACGAGCAGTACTTC.

The CDR3 protein is CASSQDRTGPGANVLTF. In DNA, the CDR3 is TGCGCCAGCAGCCAAGACAGGACAGGGCCCGGGGCCAACGTCCTGACTTTC. This rearrangement joins TRBV4-1 to TRBJ2-6; 8 bases match TRBD1. J gave up 4 bases and V 0 bases, and 5 bases lay outside the gene matches. Germline-derived CDR1 and CDR2 are MGHRA and YSYEKL. This CDR3 contains 17 residues.

This sequence joins TRBV24-1 and TRBJ1-1, with D possibly being TRBD1 (5 bases). Germline lookup yields CDR1 KGHDR and CDR2 SFDVKD. The length of the CDR3 is 14 residues. Between the trimmed V and J ends, which lost 4 bases and 4 bases, there was a span of 12 bases. CDR3 amino acids: CATSEGGSGTEAFF. CDR3 nucleotides: TGTGCCACCAGTGAGGGGGGTTCGGGCACTGAAGCTTTCTTT.